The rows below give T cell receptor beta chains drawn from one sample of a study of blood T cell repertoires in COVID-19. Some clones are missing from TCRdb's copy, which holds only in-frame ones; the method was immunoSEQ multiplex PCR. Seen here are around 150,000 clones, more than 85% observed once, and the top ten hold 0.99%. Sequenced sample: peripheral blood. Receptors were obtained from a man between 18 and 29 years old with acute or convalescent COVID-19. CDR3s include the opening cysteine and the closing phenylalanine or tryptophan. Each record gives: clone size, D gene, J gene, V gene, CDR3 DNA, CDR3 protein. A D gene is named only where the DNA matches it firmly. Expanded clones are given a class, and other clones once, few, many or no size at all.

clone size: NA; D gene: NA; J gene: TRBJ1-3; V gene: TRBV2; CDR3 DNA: TGTGCCAGCAGTGAGGGCAGGGACTCTGGAAACACCATATATTTT; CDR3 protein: CASSEGRDSGNTIYF
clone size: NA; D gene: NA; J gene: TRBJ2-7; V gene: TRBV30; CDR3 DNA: TGTGCCTGGAATCATGGCAGCTCCTACGAGCAGTACTTC; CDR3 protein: CAWNHGSSYEQYF
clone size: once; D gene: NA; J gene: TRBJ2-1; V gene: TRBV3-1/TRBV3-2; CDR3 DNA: TGTGCCAGCAGCCAAAATATGAATGAGCAGTTCTTC; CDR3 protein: CASSQNMNEQFF
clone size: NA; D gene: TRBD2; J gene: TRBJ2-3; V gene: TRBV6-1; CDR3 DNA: TGTGCCAGCAGTGAAGTTGGAGGGCTAGCGGGGGGAGATACGCAGTATTTT; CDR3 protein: CASSEVGGLAGGDTQYF
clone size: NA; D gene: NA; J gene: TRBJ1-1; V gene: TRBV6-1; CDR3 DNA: TGTGCCAGCAGTGAAATAAGGGGCAAGAACACTGAAGCTTTCTTT; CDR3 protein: CASSEIRGKNTEAFF
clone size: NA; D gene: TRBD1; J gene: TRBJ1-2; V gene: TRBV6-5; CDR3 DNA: TGTGCCAGCAGCCGGACAGGTTTGCGTGGCTACACCTTC; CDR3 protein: CASSRTGLRGYTF
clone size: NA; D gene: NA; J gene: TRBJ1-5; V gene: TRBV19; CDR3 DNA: TGTGCCAGCACCGGGGGCAATCAGCCCCAGCATTTT; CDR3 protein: CASTGGNQPQHF
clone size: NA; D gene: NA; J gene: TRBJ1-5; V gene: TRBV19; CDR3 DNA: TGTGCCAGCCGACAGCTATTAAATAGCAATCAGCCCCAGCATTTT; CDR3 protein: CASRQLLNSNQPQHF
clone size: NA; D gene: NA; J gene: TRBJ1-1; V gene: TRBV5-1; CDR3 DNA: TGCGCCAGCAGCTTGGCCGTCGCGGTCCCTGAAGCTTTCTTT; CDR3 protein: CASSLAVAVPEAFF
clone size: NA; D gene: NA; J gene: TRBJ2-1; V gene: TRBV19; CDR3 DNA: TGTGCCAGTAGTATAGATCAGCTAGCCCTCAATGAGCAGTTCTTC; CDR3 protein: CASSIDQLALNEQFF
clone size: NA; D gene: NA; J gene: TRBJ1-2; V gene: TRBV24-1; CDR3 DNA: TGTGCCACCAGTGATTTAGGGGACTATGGCTACACCTTC; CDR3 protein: CATSDLGDYGYTF
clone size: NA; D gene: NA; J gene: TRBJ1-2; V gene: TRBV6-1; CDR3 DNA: TGTGCCAGCAGTGAACAGGCAGGTCAAGGTCGCTATGGCTACACCTTC; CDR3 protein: CASSEQAGQGRYGYTF
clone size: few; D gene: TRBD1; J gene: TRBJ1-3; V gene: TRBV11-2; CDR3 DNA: TGTGCCAGCAGTCTGGACAGGGGTTACACCATATATTTT; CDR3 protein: CASSLDRGYTIYF
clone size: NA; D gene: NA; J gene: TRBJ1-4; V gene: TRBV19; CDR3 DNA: TGTGCCAGTAGTAATTGGGGAAAGACAGGACTTAATGAAAAACTGTTTTTT; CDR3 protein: CASSNWGKTGLNEKLFF
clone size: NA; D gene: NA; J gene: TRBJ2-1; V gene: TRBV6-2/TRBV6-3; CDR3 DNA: TGTGCCAGCAGTTGGGGCTACTCCTACAATGAGCAGTTCTTC; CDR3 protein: CASSWGYSYNEQFF
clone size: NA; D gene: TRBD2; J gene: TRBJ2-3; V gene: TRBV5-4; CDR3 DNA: TGTGCCAGCAGCTTACCTAGCGGGGGGGCTGACTGGGCAGATACGCAGTATTTT; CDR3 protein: CASSLPSGGADWADTQYF
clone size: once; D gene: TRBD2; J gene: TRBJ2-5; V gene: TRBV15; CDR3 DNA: TGTGCCACCAGCAGAGGGACTAGCGGGGGACCGGAGACCCAGTACTTC; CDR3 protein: CATSRGTSGGPETQYF
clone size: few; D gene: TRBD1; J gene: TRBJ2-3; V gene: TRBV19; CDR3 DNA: TGTGCCAGTAGACCGACCTCGGGACAGGGATCAGATACGCAGTATTTT; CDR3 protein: CASRPTSGQGSDTQYF
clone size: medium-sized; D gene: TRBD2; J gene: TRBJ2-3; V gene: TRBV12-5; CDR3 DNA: TGTGCTAGTGCCCTCAAGACTAGCGGGGTCGCCACAGATACGCAGTATTTT; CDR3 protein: CASALKTSGVATDTQYF
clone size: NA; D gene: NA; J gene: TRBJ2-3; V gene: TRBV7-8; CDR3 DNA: TGTGCCAGCAGCTTAGCATCCTTGGCGGGGAAAACAGATACGCAGTATTTT; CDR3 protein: CASSLASLAGKTDTQYF
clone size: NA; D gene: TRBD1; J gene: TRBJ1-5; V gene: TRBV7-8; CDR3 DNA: TGTGCCAGCAGCTCCTTAGACAGGGGGCAGGGACAGCCCCAGCATTTT; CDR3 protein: CASSSLDRGQGQPQHF
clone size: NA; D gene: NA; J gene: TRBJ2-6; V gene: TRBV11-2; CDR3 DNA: TGTGCCAGCAGCTCCCGGGGCTCTGGGGCCAACGTCCTGACTTTC; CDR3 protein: CASSSRGSGANVLTF
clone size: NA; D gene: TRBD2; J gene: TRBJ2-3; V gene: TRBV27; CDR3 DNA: TGTGCCAGCAGTCCCTCCCTAGCGGGGGCTACAGATACGCAGTATTTT; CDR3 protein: CASSPSLAGATDTQYF
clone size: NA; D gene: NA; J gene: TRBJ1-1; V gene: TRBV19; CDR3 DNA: TGTGCCAGTAGCCCCCGACAGAGTGAAGCTTTCTTT; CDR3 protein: CASSPRQSEAFF
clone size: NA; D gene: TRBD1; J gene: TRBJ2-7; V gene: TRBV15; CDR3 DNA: TGTGCCACCAGCAGAGACCTTCCCCGTGGGACAGGGGGACCTCTCGAGCAGTACTTC; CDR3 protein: CATSRDLPRGTGGPLEQYF
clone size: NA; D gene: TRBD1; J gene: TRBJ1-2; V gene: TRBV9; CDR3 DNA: TGTGCCAGCAGCAAGGGGGGACAGGAAGATACTTATGGCTACACCTTC; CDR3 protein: CASSKGGQEDTYGYTF
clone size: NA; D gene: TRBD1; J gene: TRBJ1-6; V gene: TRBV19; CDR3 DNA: TGTGCCAGTAATAAAGGACAGGTTAATTCACCCCTCCACTTT; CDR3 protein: CASNKGQVNSPLHF
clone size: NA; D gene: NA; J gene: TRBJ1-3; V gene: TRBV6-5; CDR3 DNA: TGTGCCAGCAGAAGGGACACCTCTGGAAACACCATATATTTT; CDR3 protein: CASRRDTSGNTIYF
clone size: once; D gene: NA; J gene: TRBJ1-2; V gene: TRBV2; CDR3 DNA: TGTGCCAGCATTCGGGGTAATACAGGGAATCCTGGCTACACCTTC; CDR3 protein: CASIRGNTGNPGYTF
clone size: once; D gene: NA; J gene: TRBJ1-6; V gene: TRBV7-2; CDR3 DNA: TGTGCCAGCAGCTTCCGGCGGAGGGGTTCACCCCTCCACTTT; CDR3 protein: CASSFRRRGSPLHF
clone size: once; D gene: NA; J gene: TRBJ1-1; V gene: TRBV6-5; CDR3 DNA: TGTGCCAGCAGTTACAACCGGGCGGGAGAAGCTTTCTTT; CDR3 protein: CASSYNRAGEAFF
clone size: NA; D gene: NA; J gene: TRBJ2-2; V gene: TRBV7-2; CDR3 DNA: TGTGCCAGCAGCTCAACAGGCCTAAACACCGGGGAGCTGTTTTTT; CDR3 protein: CASSSTGLNTGELFF
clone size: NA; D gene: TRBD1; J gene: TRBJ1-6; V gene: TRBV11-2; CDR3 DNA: TGTGCCAGCAGCCTAACTCGGACAGGGGGAAATTCACCCCTCCACTTT; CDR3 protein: CASSLTRTGGNSPLHF
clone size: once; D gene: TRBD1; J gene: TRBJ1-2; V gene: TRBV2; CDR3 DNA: TGTGCCCGCCGACCGACAGGGGCGCGCGGCTATGGCTACACCTTC; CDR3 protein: CARRPTGARGYGYTF
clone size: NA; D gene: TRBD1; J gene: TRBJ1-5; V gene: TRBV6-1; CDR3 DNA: TGTGCCAGCAGTGAAAGGCAGGGGGCCCATCAGCCCCAGCATTTT; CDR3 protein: CASSERQGAHQPQHF
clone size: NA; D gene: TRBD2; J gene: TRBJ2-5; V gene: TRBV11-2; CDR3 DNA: TGTGCCAGCAGCTTAGATCGTCTACTAGCGCAAGAGACCCAGTACTTC; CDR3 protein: CASSLDRLLAQETQYF
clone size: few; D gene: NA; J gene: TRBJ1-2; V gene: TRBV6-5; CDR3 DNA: TGTGCCAGCCACGGGCAGGGCAACGGCTACACCTTC; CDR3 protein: CASHGQGNGYTF
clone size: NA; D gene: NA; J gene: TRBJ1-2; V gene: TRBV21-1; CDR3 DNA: TGTGCCAGCAGCAAAGGGTCAGGGGGTAAAAATGGCTACACCTTC; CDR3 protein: CASSKGSGGKNGYTF
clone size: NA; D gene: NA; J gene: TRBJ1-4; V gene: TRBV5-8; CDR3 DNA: TGTGCCAGCAGTTACATTGACAGTTATAATGAAAAACTGTTTTTT; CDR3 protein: CASSYIDSYNEKLFF
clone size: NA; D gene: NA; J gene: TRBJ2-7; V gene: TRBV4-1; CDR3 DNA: TGCGCCAGCAGCCAAGGACAACGGCAGTACTTC; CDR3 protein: CASSQGQRQYF
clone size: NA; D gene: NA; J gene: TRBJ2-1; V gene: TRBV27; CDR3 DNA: TGTGCCAGCATAGCGGCCCCCGGAGTCTACAATGAGCAGTTCTTC; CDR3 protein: CASIAAPGVYNEQFF
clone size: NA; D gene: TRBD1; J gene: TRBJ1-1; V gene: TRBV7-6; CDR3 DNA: TGTGCCAGCAGCAGCAGACAGGGGATGAACACTGAAGCTTTCTTT; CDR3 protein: CASSSRQGMNTEAFF
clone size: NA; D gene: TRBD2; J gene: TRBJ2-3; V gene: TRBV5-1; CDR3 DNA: TGCGCCAGCAGCCCGGCAGCGGGGTTCACAGATACGCAGTATTTT; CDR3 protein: CASSPAAGFTDTQYF
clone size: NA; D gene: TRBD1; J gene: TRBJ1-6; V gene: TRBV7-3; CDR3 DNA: TGTGCCAGCAGCCCGACAGGGGGACCCAATTCACCCCTCCACTTT; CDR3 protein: CASSPTGGPNSPLHF